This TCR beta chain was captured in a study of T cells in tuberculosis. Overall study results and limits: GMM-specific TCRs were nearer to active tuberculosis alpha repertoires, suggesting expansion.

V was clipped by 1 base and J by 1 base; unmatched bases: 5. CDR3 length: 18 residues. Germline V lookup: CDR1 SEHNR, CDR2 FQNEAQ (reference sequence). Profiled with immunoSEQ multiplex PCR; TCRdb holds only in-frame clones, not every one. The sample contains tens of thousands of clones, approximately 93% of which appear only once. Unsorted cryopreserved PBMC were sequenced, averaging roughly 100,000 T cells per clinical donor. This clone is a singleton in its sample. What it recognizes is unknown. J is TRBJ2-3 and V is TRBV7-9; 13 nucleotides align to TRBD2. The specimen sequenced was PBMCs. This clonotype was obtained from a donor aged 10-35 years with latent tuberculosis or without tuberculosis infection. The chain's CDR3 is CASSLGGTSGERTDTQYF. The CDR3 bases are TGTGCCAGCAGCTTAGGCGGGACTAGCGGGGAGCGCACAGATACGCAGTATTTT.